What follows describes a single T cell receptor (beta chain). What it binds is unknown. PCR primers comprised 60 Vbeta and 13 Jbeta primers. The repertoire was sequenced with immunoSEQ multiplex PCR; TCRdb's copy has only in-frame clones and lacks some. Among 110,000 to 150,000 clones listed, roughly 70% were seen once. The data originate from a study of cytomegalovirus exposure and HLA in healthy donors. About the research overall: Ancestry clustering placed about 86% of approximately 420 genotyped donors in the Caucasian-associated cluster.

Study-level results: Reported performance of the classifier showed diagnosis of cytomegalovirus status with high specificity and sensitivity.

Germline-derived CDR1 and CDR2 are SNHLY and FYNNEI. This CDR3 is 15 amino acids long. Trimming at V came to 5 bases and at J to 8 bases, leaving 5 bases not matched to a gene. The chain employs TRBV2 and TRBJ2-1; 14 nucleotides match TRBD2. Input material: PBMCs. The receptor was isolated from an older woman in good health and CMV-seropositive. CDR3 coding DNA: TGTGCCAGCAGTCGACTAGCGGGAGGGTCCGATGAGCAGTTCTTC. Translated, it gives CASSRLAGGSDEQFF.